This T cell receptor (beta chain) was sequenced in a study of blood T cell repertoires in COVID-19. Across the study: Nucleic acid was either cDNA or gDNA, and it came from T cells, B-cell-depleted T cells, or PBMCs.

This clone was recorded once. Method: immunoSEQ multiplex PCR; TCRdb's copy keeps in-frame clones and lacks some. The repertoire holds about 100,000 clones, with about 91% as singletons. The CDR3 is 13 residues long. The germline V gene encodes CDR1 MNHEY and CDR2 SVGAGI. V was shortened by 6 bases and J by 8 bases, with 16 bases between the two germline ends. Sequencing used peripheral blood. The sequence came from a man aged 50 or older with active or convalescent COVID-19. The chain combines TRBV6-5 with TRBJ1-1, with D perhaps TRBD1 (6 bases). The CDR3 sequence: CASSTRGRVEAFF. The CDR3 DNA sequence: TGTGCCAGCAGCACTAGGGGGAGGGTGGAAGCTTTCTTT.